This T cell receptor (beta chain) originates from a study of T cell responses to AZD1222 COVID-19 vaccine (dated by TCRdb to the early 2020s). At the level of the whole study: AZD1222 recipients given second doses at about 4 weeks or at about 12 weeks were pooled, since spike-specific TCR depth and breadth were not found to differ between the two schedules. TCR sequencing covered 233 trial participants: 207 given two doses of AZD1222 and 26 given two doses of MenACWY control vaccine. Enrollment into the trials was organized by age into subgroups of 18-55, 56-69 and 70-plus years, and those subgroups contained roughly 150, 30 and 60 TCR-sequenced participants, respectively. Overall results and qualifications from the work: Participants were mostly white British and included more females than males, and it was suggested by the authors that clonal diversity may have been underestimated. Because no day 14 peak-response samples were available, the repertoires could be characterized only after the peak T cell response. CD4 TCRs associated with the vaccine covered the entire spike protein, and the dominant responses were in regions 160-218 and 743-854. Conclusions about previously exposed vaccinees are limited because only a handful of AZD1222 recipients were SARS-CoV-2 seropositive at baseline. The 56-69-year group was small, and its depth increase did not reach significance, likely because of low power. After two AZD1222 doses, spike-specific TCR breadth and depth were significantly higher than at day 0 and than in MenACWY recipients. Reportedly, almost half of the unique spike-specific TCRs recognized epitopes lying outside the regions that are mutated in the B.1.351 and B.1.1.7 variants.

The CDR3 regions of human TCRbeta chains were subjected to immunosequencing. The study's own analysis went as follows. TCRs in the repertoires were matched against a reference library of SARS-CoV-2-specific TCRs that had been generated with the MIRA antigen-specificity platform. Breadth was defined as the fraction of unique TCRs that were SARS-CoV-2-associated. Depth was defined as the fraction of total T cells that were SARS-CoV-2-associated. Each spike-specific TCR was assigned to its reactive spike region and to a CD4 or CD8 class using the MIRA data. Log10-transformed breadth and depth values were compared by one-way ANOVA with Sidak's multiple comparisons tests. This is the immuneACCESS table as TCRdb keeps it, with only in-frame sequences that have V and J called. A part of the clones is gone; compared with another copy, unresolved V genes explain less than half, and the rest is unexplained. V and J calls and clone size are those listed in that table; D and trimming were worked out from the DNA. The sample profile shows around 120,000 clones; 70% to 90% of them were found once. The ten largest clonotypes hold about a tenth of the sample.

Deletion took 6 bases off V and 5 bases off J, with a span of 10 bases between the germline ends. The germline V gene gives CDR1 as MDHEN and CDR2 as SYDVKM. The cysteine opens and the phenylalanine closes a CDR3 of 12 amino acids. Only the CDR3 DNA is retained, 36 bases long and in frame from the first base. Regarding this clone: The antigen it binds to is not known. Nothing much larger sits one base from this clone, and base qualities are not available.

The time point label for this specimen denotes: baseline before first vaccination. Vaccinee samples were obtained from the UK trials COV001 and COV002, which included a single-blind randomized controlled phase 2/3 trial of AZD1222 (ChAdOx1 nCoV-19) in healthy adults. Trial participant PBMC samples were collected at day 0 and day 28 after the second dose for TCRbeta chain sequencing. The TCR was taken from an adult in good health. Here the chain combines TRBV28 and TRBJ1-1, with an unclear D gene assignment. The sample here was peripheral blood, taken on day 0 of AZD1222 vaccination. The CDR3 region has the sequence CASRSLGTEAFF. The DNA sequence is TGTGCCAGCAGGTCCCTGGGTACTGAAGCTTTCTTT.